The rows below give T cell receptor beta chains drawn from one sample of a study of T cell responses to AZD1222 COVID-19 vaccine. The table came from immunoSEQ multiplex PCR; TCRdb's copy has only in-frame clones and leaves some out. This sample has around 72,000 clones, with roughly 84% found just once. Here the sequenced sample was peripheral blood, taken on day 0 of AZD1222 vaccination. These TCRs come from an adult in good health. CDR3s include the opening cysteine and the closing phenylalanine or tryptophan. The order of the fields is J gene, D gene, CDR3 length, V gene, clone size, CDR3 DNA, CDR3 protein. The D gene is left open where the match is weak. Clone size is not always given. Where it is, it says once, few, many or a class for expanded clones.

J gene: TRBJ1-1
D gene: NA
CDR3 length: 13
V gene: TRBV19
clone size: NA
CDR3 DNA: TGTGCCAGTACTCCCGAAGGGGGGACCGGAGCTTTCTTT
CDR3 protein: CASTPEGGTGAFF

J gene: TRBJ1-1
D gene: NA
CDR3 length: 14
V gene: TRBV30
clone size: NA
CDR3 DNA: TGTGCCTGGAGTGCGGGTCTGATGAACACTGAAGCTTTCTTT
CDR3 protein: CAWSAGLMNTEAFF

J gene: TRBJ2-5
D gene: TRBD1
CDR3 length: 17
V gene: TRBV4-3
clone size: NA
CDR3 DNA: TGCGCCAGCAGCCAAGCCGGGGACAGGGGGCCGCGGAAGACCCAGTACTTC
CDR3 protein: CASSQAGDRGPRKTQYF

J gene: TRBJ2-7
D gene: NA
CDR3 length: 12
V gene: TRBV5-1
clone size: NA
CDR3 DNA: TGCGCCAGCAGCTTGATGGGGCTCGAGCAGTACTTC
CDR3 protein: CASSLMGLEQYF

J gene: TRBJ2-1
D gene: TRBD1
CDR3 length: 15
V gene: TRBV6-5
clone size: NA
CDR3 DNA: TGTGCCAGCAGCTCTAGACAGGGGATCTACAATGAGCAGTTCTTC
CDR3 protein: CASSSRQGIYNEQFF

J gene: TRBJ1-6
D gene: TRBD1
CDR3 length: 17
V gene: TRBV9
clone size: NA
CDR3 DNA: TGTGCCAGCAGCGTAGCCGAAAGGGGGACAGGGAATTCACCCCTCCACTTT
CDR3 protein: CASSVAERGTGNSPLHF

J gene: TRBJ1-5
D gene: NA
CDR3 length: 15
V gene: TRBV4-1
clone size: few
CDR3 DNA: TGCGCCAGCAGCCAAGGAACAGGGTCTCAACAGCCCCAGCATTTT
CDR3 protein: CASSQGTGSQQPQHF

J gene: TRBJ1-4
D gene: TRBD1
CDR3 length: 15
V gene: TRBV5-6
clone size: few
CDR3 DNA: TGTGCCAGCAGCTTGTCGGGACAGGGTGGTGAAAAACTGTTTTTT
CDR3 protein: CASSLSGQGGEKLFF

J gene: TRBJ1-6
D gene: NA
CDR3 length: 15
V gene: TRBV10-3
clone size: NA
CDR3 DNA: TGTGCCATCAGTGAGTCAGGAGGGCGCGATTCACCCCTCCACTTT
CDR3 protein: CAISESGGRDSPLHF

J gene: TRBJ1-1
D gene: NA
CDR3 length: 16
V gene: TRBV6-5
clone size: NA
CDR3 DNA: TGTGCCAGCAGTTACCCAATGATGGGGATGAACACTGAAGCTTTCTTT
CDR3 protein: CASSYPMMGMNTEAFF

J gene: TRBJ1-2
D gene: NA
CDR3 length: 15
V gene: TRBV7-9
clone size: NA
CDR3 DNA: TGTGCCAGCACCAAAGGTGGATCAGGGGCGCATGGCTACACCTTC
CDR3 protein: CASTKGGSGAHGYTF

J gene: TRBJ1-3
D gene: NA
CDR3 length: 13
V gene: TRBV30
clone size: few
CDR3 DNA: TGTGCCTGGAGTGGAGGGGATGGAAACACCATATATTTT
CDR3 protein: CAWSGGDGNTIYF

J gene: TRBJ1-6
D gene: NA
CDR3 length: 14
V gene: TRBV30
clone size: NA
CDR3 DNA: TGTGCCTGGAGCGCTTCGGACAGAGGCTCACCCCTCCACTTT
CDR3 protein: CAWSASDRGSPLHF

J gene: TRBJ1-5
D gene: NA
CDR3 length: 10
V gene: TRBV19
clone size: once
CDR3 DNA: TGTGCCAGTATCGGCCCGCCCCAGCATTTT
CDR3 protein: CASIGPPQHF

J gene: TRBJ1-1
D gene: TRBD1
CDR3 length: 13
V gene: TRBV5-1
clone size: few
CDR3 DNA: TGCGCCAGCTCAAGGGGGCTGAACACTGAAGCTTTCTTT
CDR3 protein: CASSRGLNTEAFF

J gene: TRBJ1-1
D gene: NA
CDR3 length: 14
V gene: TRBV9
clone size: NA
CDR3 DNA: TGTGCCAGCAGCCCCTCCCCCGTGGGCACTGAAGCTTTCTTT
CDR3 protein: CASSPSPVGTEAFF

J gene: TRBJ1-1
D gene: NA
CDR3 length: 15
V gene: TRBV7-2
clone size: NA
CDR3 DNA: TGTGCCAGCAGCCTACGGCGCTCTGTAAACACTGAAGCTTTCTTT
CDR3 protein: CASSLRRSVNTEAFF

J gene: TRBJ1-2
D gene: TRBD1
CDR3 length: 15
V gene: TRBV11-2
clone size: NA
CDR3 DNA: TGTGCCAGCAGCTTGCCCGGGACAGCTAACTATGGCTACACCTTC
CDR3 protein: CASSLPGTANYGYTF

J gene: TRBJ1-2
D gene: TRBD1
CDR3 length: 14
V gene: TRBV19
clone size: NA
CDR3 DNA: TGTGCCAGTAGTCAATCTGGGACAGGGGTCGGCTACACCTTC
CDR3 protein: CASSQSGTGVGYTF

J gene: TRBJ2-2
D gene: NA
CDR3 length: 16
V gene: TRBV5-1
clone size: NA
CDR3 DNA: TGCGTTATCCACAGGGACCGCCGAATAGACACCGGGGAGCTGTTTTTT
CDR3 protein: CVIHRDRRIDTGELFF

J gene: TRBJ2-2
D gene: TRBD1
CDR3 length: 15
V gene: TRBV5-1
clone size: NA
CDR3 DNA: TGCGCCAGCAGCTTTCGACAGGGGGCCACCGGGGAGCTGTTTTTT
CDR3 protein: CASSFRQGATGELFF

J gene: TRBJ2-7
D gene: NA
CDR3 length: 14
V gene: TRBV11-2
clone size: NA
CDR3 DNA: TGTGCCAGCAGCCTTACAAGGGGCTCCTACGAGCAGTACTTC
CDR3 protein: CASSLTRGSYEQYF

J gene: TRBJ2-5
D gene: NA
CDR3 length: 13
V gene: TRBV6-2/TRBV6-3
clone size: NA
CDR3 DNA: TGTGCCAGCAGTCCCGGGGGTAGGGAGACCCAGTACTTC
CDR3 protein: CASSPGGRETQYF

J gene: TRBJ1-5
D gene: NA
CDR3 length: 14
V gene: TRBV19
clone size: NA
CDR3 DNA: TGTGCCAGTAGTATGTCGGGGTTTAATCAGCCCCAGCATTTT
CDR3 protein: CASSMSGFNQPQHF

J gene: TRBJ1-5
D gene: NA
CDR3 length: 15
V gene: TRBV19
clone size: NA
CDR3 DNA: TGTGCCAGTAGTTATAGGGACGGCATCAATCAGCCCCAGCATTTT
CDR3 protein: CASSYRDGINQPQHF

J gene: TRBJ2-3
D gene: TRBD2
CDR3 length: 16
V gene: TRBV7-8
clone size: NA
CDR3 DNA: TGTGCCAGCAGCAACCGACTAGCGGGGCTGACAGATACGCAGTATTTT
CDR3 protein: CASSNRLAGLTDTQYF

J gene: TRBJ2-3
D gene: TRBD1
CDR3 length: 16
V gene: TRBV5-6
clone size: NA
CDR3 DNA: TGTGCCAGCAGCGTTGACAGGGGGTTTGGCACAGATACGCAGTATTTT
CDR3 protein: CASSVDRGFGTDTQYF

J gene: TRBJ1-3
D gene: NA
CDR3 length: 14
V gene: TRBV2
clone size: NA
CDR3 DNA: TGTGCCAGCAGTGAGCGAAGGGCTGGAAACACCATATATTTT
CDR3 protein: CASSERRAGNTIYF